This T cell receptor beta chain emerged from a study of T cells in Graves' hyperthyroidism and ophthalmopathy (dated by TCRdb to the late 2010s). Concerning the study at large: Peripheral blood was sampled at the time of initial diagnosis, prior to any treatment. In several Graves' hyperthyroidism patients, the study also compared T-cell repertoires from thyroid tissue with T-cell repertoires from blood. The paper reports TCR Vbeta CDR3 sequencing of 140 or so peripheral blood samples: 43 ophthalmopathy, fewer than 80 hyperthyroidism and around 17 progressor patients. TCR V-J signatures able to tell the groups apart were searched for in a discovery cohort of 90 to 100 patients, of whom more than 40 had Graves' ophthalmopathy and some 60 had stable Graves' hyperthyroidism. For training and testing, the 80 to 100 patients in the discovery cohort were randomly divided in a 7:3 ratio. An independent validation cohort of under 20 hyperthyroidism patients and approximately 15 patients who later progressed to ophthalmopathy tested prospective prediction of ophthalmopathy. Following sampling, methimazole starting at 30 mg daily was given to hyperthyroidism patients, and high-dose intravenous methylprednisolone was given to ophthalmopathy patients. Overall results and qualifications from the work: Most expanded thyroid clonotypes (frequency above 0.001) were also detected in blood, suggesting blood repertoires may reflect thyroid immune responses. Sample size was not statistically predetermined, and blinding of investigators to group allocation was not performed. In validation, the model predicted progression to ophthalmopathy with approximately 71% sensitivity and approximately 74% specificity, a median of approximately 6.5 months before onset. Ophthalmopathy was separated from stable hyperthyroidism by a 13 V-J signature model, with 85% to 90% sensitivity and roughly 81% specificity obtained in cross-validation and 80%/75% obtained in testing.

Ophthalmopathy patients had moderately to severely active disease, with a Clinical Activity Score of 3 or more, a NOSPECS grade of 4 or more, and a disease duration of less than 3 months. The study excluded patients with uncontrolled infections, other autoimmune diseases, pregnancy or lactation. Clinical symptoms, serum thyroxine and TRAb, thyroid ultrasound, and orbital computed tomography formed the basis for the diagnoses. PBMCs were isolated from 7.5 to 10 ml of fresh peripheral blood by Ficoll-Paque density gradient centrifugation. Trizol reagent was used to extract total RNA, and RNA quality was then checked on an Agilent 2100 Bioanalyzer. The TCR beta CDR3 regions were amplified from RNA transcripts. For the first round of RT-PCR on the TCR CDR3, the HTBI primer set was used together with the Qiagen OneStep RT-PCR kit. Libraries were constructed in a second round of multiplex PCR, after which size selection and purification were carried out. Paired-end sequencing of the libraries was performed with 100 bp reads on an Illumina HiSeq2000. The source study handled its data this way. SOAPnuke was used to process the raw data, removing reads that contained adapters or uncalled bases, had a mean Phred below 15, or lacked an exact match to the constant primer or identifier. High-quality paired reads were merged with COPE v1.2.5, and unique nucleotide sequences were defined as clonotypes. Clonotypes were aligned to IMGT TRBV, TRBD and TRBJ reference segments using MiTCR v1.1. The analysis included only V-J combinations with a frequency above 0.0001, which together covered 99% to 99.2% of the repertoires. The TCS score was defined as the ratio of F50 (clonal expansion) to E x V (chaos), calculated using BLOSUM62-based TCRdist between CDR3 peptides within each V-J. Welch's t-statistics and random forest reduced 500 to 650 V-J features to under 15, which were used in a naive Bayes classifier (R e1071). Through fastp at Q25 and MiXCR, TCRdb rebuilt clones from the public reads, retaining in-frame beta chains. Entries are consolidated by CDR3 protein sequence, retaining the most common genes and DNA. What appears here as the V and J calls and clone size reflects TCRdb's work, not the paper's. The sample table shows 600,000 or so distinct CDR3 sequences, and more than 12% are seen once. The top ten clones comprise around an eighth of the sample.

The CDR3 starts with the cysteine, ends with the phenylalanine, and has 16 residues. Just the 48-base CDR3 DNA is kept, in frame starting at base 1. For CDR1 and CDR2, the germline V gene lists SGHDT and YYEEEE. Compared with germline, V lacks 1 base and J lacks 6 bases; bases without a gene match: 6. This clonotype was detected many times. Its antigen is not yet known. No base-level quality is on record; no much larger clone is a single base apart. The chain employs TRBV5-6 and TRBJ1-5; TRBD1 lines up with 11 middle nucleotides. The receptor was derived from a woman between 45 and 65 years old with Graves' ophthalmopathy. Sequenced input: blood. The CDR3 is CASSLHRDRGGQPQHF. DNA sequence: TGTGCCAGCAGCTTGCACCGGGACAGGGGGGGTCAGCCCCAGCATTTT.